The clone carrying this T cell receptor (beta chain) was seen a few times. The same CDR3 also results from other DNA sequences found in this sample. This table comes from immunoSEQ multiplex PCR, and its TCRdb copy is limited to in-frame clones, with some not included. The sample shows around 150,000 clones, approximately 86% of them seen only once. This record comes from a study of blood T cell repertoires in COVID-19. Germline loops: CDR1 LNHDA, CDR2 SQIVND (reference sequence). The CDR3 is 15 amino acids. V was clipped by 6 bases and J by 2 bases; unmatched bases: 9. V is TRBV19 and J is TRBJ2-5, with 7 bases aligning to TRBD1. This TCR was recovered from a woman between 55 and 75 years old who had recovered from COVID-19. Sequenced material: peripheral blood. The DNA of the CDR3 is TGTGCCAGTAGCACTTTAGGGACAGATCAAGAGACCCAGTACTTC. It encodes CASSTLGTDQETQYF.